This T cell receptor beta chain was recovered during a study of control samples from healthy donors and cancer patients. This CDR3 has 15 amino acids. V shed 1 base and J 8 bases; nucleotides not matched to a gene: 10. Germline CDR1 reads SGHVS; CDR2 reads FQNEAQ. Assay: immunoSEQ multiplex PCR; the TCRdb copy retains only in-frame clones and omits some. This table holds some 40,000 clones, around four fifths found once. The rearrangement uses TRBV7-8 and TRBJ2-7, with TRBD2 matching 8 bases. The receptor comes from a woman between 55 and 75 years old with lung cancer. Sequencing was performed on PBMCs. This CDR3 is CASSLEYGRALQQYF. Here the CDR3 DNA reads TGTGCCAGCAGCTTAGAGTACGGGAGGGCCCTCCAGCAGTACTTC.